Following are 3 T cell receptor beta chains from one sample sequenced in a study of T cell changes during pregnancy in multiple sclerosis. Sequenced by immunoSEQ multiplex PCR; TCRdb stores in-frame clones only, minus some. The sample carries around 45,000 clones, around 92% recorded once. Sequenced here: CD4+ T cells from peripheral blood mononuclear cells, sampled in the second trimester of pregnancy. These receptors came from a female donor in good health, enrolled as a control in a pregnancy study.

This chain joins TRBV6-1 and TRBJ2-3, with D tentatively TRBD1 (7 bases). Germline V gene sequence: CDR1 MNHNS, CDR2 SASEGT. Trimming left V 7 bases short and J 3 bases short, with 17 bases between. The CDR3 is made up of 15 amino acids. The CDR3 sequence is CASNNSGGRTDTQYF. The CDR3 region has the DNA TGTGCCAGCAACAACTCAGGGGGGAGAACAGATACGCAGTATTTT.

This chain connects TRBV19 to TRBJ1-5, with D hard to call. The CDR3 has 15 amino acids. Trimming cost V 3 bases and J 1 base, with 10 bases left between them. The germline V gene has CDR1 LNHDA and CDR2 SQIVND (reference sequence). DNA for the CDR3: TGTGCCAGTAGTATCTTGGGCAAAAGCAATCAGCCCCAGCATTTT. This translates into CASSILGKSNQPQHF. Drawing the rest from reference TRBV19 and TRBJ1-5, the complete variable domain is DGGITQSPKYLFRKEGQNVTLSCEQNLNHDAMYWYRQDPGQGLRLIYYSQIVNDFQKGDIAEGYSVSREKKESFPLTVTSAQKNPTAFYLCASSILGKSNQPQHFGDGTRLSIL.

CDR3 sequence reads: CASRWPGSRGEEQFF. The CDR3 nucleotides read TGTGCCAGCAGGTGGCCCGGGAGCCGAGGGGAGGAGCAGTTCTTC. The J gene is TRBJ2-1, the V gene TRBV6-6, with a weak D call TRBD2 (6 bases). Looked up from germline, CDR1 is MNHNY and CDR2 is SVGAGI (reference sequence). Trimming took 6 bases from V and 10 from J, leaving 22 bases between them. CDR3 size: 15 residues.